This TCR beta chain was recovered during a study of metastatic and nonmetastatic thyroid tumors. About the research overall: Repertoire comparisons spanned blood and tumor or nodule tissue from malignant and benign thyroid patients.

Through MiXCR, TCRdb re-clonotyped the PCR reads. Among 43,000 or so clones, about 25% were seen once, and the ten largest hold about 3.3%. Until they underwent thyroid surgery, no patient had received any treatment. Germline V CDR1 and CDR2: SGHAT, FQDESV (reference sequence). The CDR3 is 17 residues long. The V gene lost 3 bases and the J gene lost 3 bases, with 21 bases spanning the gap. The sequenced material came from blood. This receptor was obtained from a male donor with papillary thyroid cancer or a benign thyroid nodule (not recorded which). Some clones in this sample may be carry-over from other donors' samples. This chain connects TRBV11-1 to TRBJ2-7; D is perhaps TRBD2 (6 bases). For the CDR3, the DNA is TGTGCCAGCAGCTTGGTTTCACTGGGCGCGGGGATCTACGAGCAGTACTTC. Protein product: CASSLVSLGAGIYEQYF.